This entry lists 21 T cell receptor beta chains sequenced from one sample in a study of blood T cell repertoires in COVID-19 (dated by TCRdb to 2018 to 2021). Library preparation employed the immunoSEQ multiplex PCR assay. TCRdb holds this immuneACCESS table with in-frame rearrangements only. Some clones are missing; in checked studies, unresolved V genes explain under half, and the rest has no known cause. Present in this sample are roughly 160,000 clones, approximately 80% of which were seen just once. The ten largest clones take up about 11% of the sample. The sample comprised PBMCs or T cells enriched from blood (not recorded which). The receptors originated from a man aged 50 to 59 who had recovered from COVID-19.

The rearrangement joins TRBV10-3 to TRBJ2-3; 10 bases fit TRBD2. V lost 4 bases, J lost 4 bases, and 5 bases stayed unmatched. Germline CDR1 reads ENHRY; CDR2 reads SYGVKD. The CDR3 runs 15 residues. The CDR3 DNA follows: TGTGCCATCAGTGCGAGCGGGAGGGCCCCAGATACGCAGTATTTT. Its protein product is CAISASGRAPDTQYF.

This chain uses TRBV23-1 with TRBJ2-6, with 10 bases aligning to TRBD1. TRBV23-1 is an ORF, with its function uncertain. The CDR3 runs 20 residues. V trimming: 3 bases; J trimming: 1 base; junction bases outside the gene matches: 12. The CDR3 region has the DNA TGCGCCAGCAGTCACCCGACGGACGGGACAGGGGAATCTGGGGCCAACGTCCTGACTTTC. Translating gives CASSHPTDGTGESGANVLTF.

V usage is TRBV15 and J usage is TRBJ2-1, with no clear D. This CDR3 contains 13 residues. The V end lost 0 bases, the J end lost 9 bases, and 9 bases lay between the germline ends. Per germline, CDR1 LNHNV and CDR2 YYDKDF (reference sequence). CDR3 sequence (DNA): TGTGCCACCAGCAGAGATCTGGCGGCTGAGCAGTTCTTC. Its translation is CATSRDLAAEQFF.

The chain uses TRBV28 and TRBJ1-2; D call uncertain. Trimming took 6 bases from V and 6 from J, leaving 14 bases between them. The V gene's germline CDR1 is MDHEN and CDR2 SYDVKM. This CDR3 is built from 13 residues. The CDR3 sequence is CASRMEVSNGYTF. The DNA of the CDR3 is TGTGCCAGCAGAATGGAGGTATCTAATGGCTACACCTTC.

This clone was seen once. This chain links TRBV5-4 with TRBJ1-4; the match to TRBD1 covers 9 bases. V shed 0 bases, J shed 5 bases, and the junction held 2 bases outside the gene matches. The CDR3 totals 15 residues. The germline V gene has CDR1 SGHNT and CDR2 YYREEE (reference sequence). CDR3 sequence (DNA): TGTGCCAGCAGCTTGGACAGGGGGCGGAATGAAAAACTGTTTTTT. Residues: CASSLDRGRNEKLFF. Variable domain in full (rest from reference TRBV5-4 and TRBJ1-4): ETGVTQSPTHLIKTRGQQVTLRCSSQSGHNTVSWYQQALGQGPQFIFQYYREEENGRGNFPPRFSGLQFPNYSSELNVNALELDDSALYLCASSLDRGRNEKLFFGSGTQLSVL.

Within the sample, this clone is medium-sized. The rearrangement joins TRBV2 to TRBJ2-3; the match to TRBD1 covers 7 bases. Germline trimming cut 1 base from V and 3 bases from J; bases unmatched to any gene: 1. The CDR3 totals 14 residues. Germline V gene sequence: CDR1 SNHLY, CDR2 FYNNEI. CDR3 bases: TGTGCCAGCAGTGAAGGACAGGGAACAGATACGCAGTATTTT. Encoded protein: CASSEGQGTDTQYF.

The sample holds one count of this clone. The V call is TRBV5-1, the J call TRBJ2-7; TRBD2 aligns across 12 bases. CDR3 length: 15 amino acids. The junction had 5 bases not matched to a gene; V was cut back by 1 base and J by 6 bases. Germline V gene data show CDR1 as SGHRS and CDR2 as YFSETQ. The CDR3 DNA reads as TGCGCCAGCAGCTTGACTAGCGGGGGGCTAGGCGAGCAGTACTTC. As protein: CASSLTSGGLGEQYF.

V gene TRBV28 combines with J gene TRBJ2-7; D unclear. Germline CDR1 and CDR2: MDHEN and SYDVKM. V gave up 8 bases and J gave up 0 bases, with 11 bases separating them. The CDR3 is 13 residues long. CDR3 nucleotide sequence: TGTGCCAGCGATGCGAGGAACTCCTACGAGCAGTACTTC. Encoded protein: CASDARNSYEQYF. Drawing the rest from reference TRBV28 and TRBJ2-7, the complete variable domain is DVKVTQSSRYLVKRTGEKVFLECVQDMDHENMFWYRQDPGLGLRLIYFSYDVKMKEKGDIPEGYSVSREKKERFSLILESASTNQTSMYLCASDARNSYEQYFGPGTRLTVT.

This clone has more than one count but fewer than ten. V and J are TRBV29-1 and TRBJ2-7; D may be TRBD2 (6 bases). V lost 8 bases and J lost 10, with 24 bases in between. Germline assignment: CDR1 SQVTM and CDR2 ANQGSEA. The CDR3 runs to 13 residues. The CDR3 region is CSTGEGLVGNQYF. CDR3 in DNA: TGCAGCACTGGTGAGGGACTTGTTGGGAATCAGTACTTC.

The chain is built from TRBV6-6 and TRBJ1-2, with D uncertain. The CDR3 sequence is 15 residues long. V was trimmed by 0 bases and J by 4 bases, leaving 12 bases between them. In germline, CDR1 is MNHNY, CDR2 SVGAGI (reference sequence). The CDR3 DNA follows: TGTGCCAGCAGTTACTCGAACGGGAACCCCTATGGCTACACCTTC. This encodes CASSYSNGNPYGYTF.

The chain carries TRBV14 and TRBJ1-6; tentatively, D is TRBD1 (5 bases). The CDR3 length is 15 residues. Between the trimmed V and J ends, which lost 2 bases and 6 bases, there was a span of 11 bases. In germline, CDR1 is SGHDN, CDR2 FVKESK. CDR3 nucleotide sequence: TGTGCCAGCAGCCAATTAGGGGTTAGTAATTCACCCCTCCACTTT. Protein product: CASSQLGVSNSPLHF.

CDR3: CASSLNRVQPQHF. The CDR3 DNA reads TGTGCCAGCAGCCTCAACAGGGTTCAGCCCCAGCATTTT. The rearrangement uses TRBV28 and TRBJ1-5, with D tentatively TRBD1 (6 bases). Germline loops: CDR1 MDHEN, CDR2 SYDVKM. The CDR3 is made up of 13 amino acids. Trimming pared 6 bases from V and 6 bases from J, leaving 12 bases between.

The chain combines TRBV7-3 with TRBJ2-2; a weak D match, TRBD1 (5 bases). Germline assignment: CDR1 SGHTA and CDR2 FQGTGA. This CDR3 region has 15 residues. V lost 5 bases, J lost 8 bases, and 18 bases lay in between. CDR3: CASSPRTSSPGELFF. CDR3 bases: TGTGCCAGCAGCCCCCGGACATCCTCTCCGGGGGAGCTGTTTTTT.

The V call is TRBV6-5, the J call TRBJ1-5; possible D gene TRBD1, 6 bases. Per the germline V gene, CDR1 is MNHEY and CDR2 is SVGAGI. Trimming left V 8 bases short and J 3 bases short, with 8 bases between. This CDR3 comprises 12 residues. The CDR3 is CASSGHNQPQHF. The CDR3 DNA is TGTGCCAGCTCGGGACACAATCAGCCCCAGCATTTT.

This clone appeared a single time. The genes are TRBV18 and TRBJ1-4; D gene ambiguous. Germline CDR1 KGHSH, CDR2 LQKENI. V lost 3 bases and J 8 bases, leaving 7 bases between the germline ends. CDR3 length equals 12 residues. The CDR3 loop is CASSPTEEKLFF. CDR3 sequence (DNA): TGTGCCAGCTCACCTACTGAAGAAAAACTGTTTTTT.

The rearrangement uses TRBV30 and TRBJ1-2; 7 bases agree with TRBD1. The J segment lost 8 bases and the V segment lost 0 bases, leaving 9 bases of the junction unmatched. Germline values: CDR1 GTSNPN, CDR2 SVGIG (reference sequence). CDR3 length: 14 residues. CDR3 DNA: TGTGCCTGGAGTGTAAGTGTCCAGGGGGGCGGCTACACCTTC. This translates into CAWSVSVQGGGYTF.

CDR3 bases: TGTGCCAGCAGACGACGGGGGACTGAAGCTTTCTTT. Its protein product is CASRRRGTEAFF. The chain links TRBV3-1 (or the pseudogene TRBV3-2) to TRBJ1-1; weak D call: TRBD1 (5 bases). The CDR3 totals 12 residues. In germline, CDR1 is LGHDT, CDR2 YNNKEL (reference sequence). With 6 bases removed from V and 5 bases from J, the gap between germline ends came to 10 bases.

The chain combines TRBV5-1 with TRBJ2-1; 8 bases align to TRBD1. In germline, CDR1 is SGHRS, CDR2 YFSETQ. J gave up 6 bases and V 2 bases, and 7 bases lay outside the gene matches. The CDR3 is 15 amino acids. CDR3 DNA sequence: TGCGCCAGCAGCTTCGGGACAGGACTATTCAATGAGCAGTTCTTC. Encoded protein: CASSFGTGLFNEQFF.

This clone has more than one count but fewer than ten. This chain connects TRBV29-1 to TRBJ1-1; the match to TRBD1 covers 7 bases. The V and J ends lost 1 base and 4 bases, in that order; junction bases with no gene match: 12. Germline lookup yields CDR1 SQVTM and CDR2 ANQGSEA. The CDR3 length is 16 residues. In DNA form, the CDR3 reads TGCAGCGTTGAAGTAAGATTTAGGGGGCTAGCCACTGAAGCTTTCTTT. Translation gives CSVEVRFRGLATEAFF.

This chain joins TRBV7-3 and TRBJ1-3; 12 bases agree with TRBD1. V gave up 5 bases and J gave up 4 bases; unmatched junction bases: 3. The germline gives CDR1 SGHTA, CDR2 FQGTGA. CDR3 length: 15 amino acids. CDR3 residues: CASSQGQGAGNTIYF. The CDR3 coding sequence is TGTGCCAGCAGCCAGGGACAGGGGGCGGGAAACACCATATATTTT.

The CDR3 region is CAIASSRGTGGAGREKLFF. CDR3 bases: TGTGCCATAGCCTCGTCCCGAGGGACAGGGGGCGCGGGTAGGGAAAAACTGTTTTTT. The chain uses TRBV10-3 and TRBJ1-4; 12 bases are shared with TRBD1. The CDR3 has 19 amino acids. The V gene's germline CDR1 is ENHRY and CDR2 SYGVKD. J gave up 8 bases and V 9 bases, and 22 bases lay outside the gene matches.